Included here is one T cell receptor beta chain sequence, with context. Its antigen is undetermined. Healthy donors had no documented immune events, such as infections, while sampled. These data originate in a study of identifying expanded T cells in peripheral blood. Study-wide findings and caveats: Technical replicates showed roughly 1.2 changed clones; two weeks roughly 15; four weeks 19. Across healthy donors, higher total template counts meant significantly greater roughly two-week count variance.

The table came from immunoSEQ multiplex PCR; TCRdb's copy has only in-frame clones and leaves some out. The sample holds roughly 100,000 clones, more than 85% seen once. Between the trimmed V and J ends, which lost 5 bases and 0 bases, there was a span of 14 bases. This CDR3 spans 16 amino acids. Per the germline V gene, CDR1 is SEHNR and CDR2 is FQNEAQ (reference sequence). The specimen was blood. The source is a person aged 18 to 70 in good health. The gene calls are TRBV7-9 and TRBJ1-3; D is unresolved. In DNA form, the CDR3 reads TGTGCCAGCAGCCTCCGAGACCCAAGCTCTGGAAACACCATATATTTT. It codes for CASSLRDPSSGNTIYF.